The 10 T cell receptor beta chains below all came from one sample that was sequenced in a study of Ad26.COV2.S vaccination and SARS-CoV-2 variants. Sequenced by immunoSEQ multiplex PCR; TCRdb stores in-frame clones only, minus some. The table includes 300,000 to 350,000 clones, around 89% detected once. The treatment was: roughly 18 received Ad26.COV2.S at low or high dose, single or two shots; 5 received placebo; per-sample allocation not given. Each sample was drawn 63 days after the first injection (of vaccine or placebo). The sequencing here drew on peripheral blood, taken in a trial of Ad26.COV2.S vaccine versus placebo. These receptors were taken from a person between 18 and 65 years old who received the Ad26.COV2.S COVID-19 vaccine or a placebo.

This chain links TRBV9 with TRBJ2-7, with TRBD1 matching over 11 bases. From germline, CDR1 is SGDLS and CDR2 YYNGEE. There are 13 residues in the CDR3. Germline trimming cut 7 bases from V and 2 bases from J; bases unmatched to any gene: 2. CDR3 sequence reads: CASGTGGTYEQYF. CDR3 coding DNA: TGTGCCAGCGGGACAGGGGGAACCTACGAGCAGTACTTC.

This chain connects TRBV25-1 to TRBJ2-1; no definite D call. Trimming removed 6 bases from V and 4 bases from J, with 7 bases in between. Germline V gene data show CDR1 as MGHDK and CDR2 as SYGVNS. The CDR3 covers 12 residues. Here the CDR3 reads CASRARYNEQFF. The CDR3 DNA reads as TGTGCCAGCAGGGCTAGATACAATGAGCAGTTCTTC.

This chain connects TRBV7-2 to TRBJ2-2; 9 bases are shared with TRBD2. With V trimmed by 6 bases and J by 1 base, 9 bases remained unmatched. The CDR3 has 17 amino acids. The germline V gene has CDR1 SGHTA and CDR2 FQGNSA. The CDR3 DNA reads as TGTGCCAGCAGTCCCCAGCTAGCGGGAAAGAACACCGGGGAGCTGTTTTTT. Translation gives CASSPQLAGKNTGELFF.

In DNA, the CDR3 is TGTGCCAGTAGAACTAGCGGGAGGGCCTCCCATGAGCAGTTCTTC. Protein product: CASRTSGRASHEQFF. This chain uses TRBV19 with TRBJ2-1; 13 bases match TRBD2. V lost 6 bases and J lost 8; bases outside the gene matches: 7. Germline lookup yields CDR1 LNHDA and CDR2 SQIVND (reference sequence). The CDR3 totals 15 residues.

The V and J genes are TRBV5-1 and TRBJ1-4, with 8 bases that match TRBD1. The CDR3 totals 16 residues. The germline V gene encodes CDR1 SGHRS and CDR2 YFSETQ. The trim removed 3 bases at V and 0 bases at J, leaving 4 bases unmatched. This CDR3 is CASSSQGVATNEKLFF. The CDR3 DNA is TGCGCCAGCAGCTCACAGGGGGTTGCAACTAATGAAAAACTGTTTTTT.

This sequence joins TRBV28 and TRBJ2-7; maybe TRBD1 (5 bases). Germline V gene lookup returns CDR1 MDHEN and CDR2 SYDVKM. V was clipped by 6 bases and J by 3 bases, with 15 bases between them. This CDR3 region has 14 residues. The CDR3 is CASRLTTAFYEQYF. CDR3 nucleotides: TGTGCCAGCAGACTGACGACAGCTTTCTACGAGCAGTACTTC.

The chain recombines TRBV15 with TRBJ2-2; perhaps TRBD1 as D (6 bases). Germline assignment: CDR1 LNHNV and CDR2 YYDKDF (reference sequence). The CDR3 extends over 17 amino acids. Trimming cost V 0 bases and J 6 bases, with 17 bases left between them. The CDR3 coding sequence is TGTGCCACCAGCAGAGATCGGACAGACTGGCAACCCGGGGAGCTGTTTTTT. It encodes CATSRDRTDWQPGELFF.

This clone turned up a few times. This chain joins TRBV4-1 and TRBJ1-2; possible D gene TRBD1, 6 bases. Germline V CDR1 and CDR2: MGHRA, YSYEKL. The V end lost 2 bases, the J end lost 9 bases, and 19 bases lay between the germline ends. The CDR3 runs to 15 residues. DNA for the CDR3: TGCGCCAGCAGCCAACCACAGGGCTATGGGGTGAGCTACACCTTC. This encodes CASSQPQGYGVSYTF.

The J gene is TRBJ2-5, the V gene TRBV5-1; D possibly corresponds to TRBD1 (6 bases). Trimming stripped 0 bases from V and 5 bases from J, with 14 bases between. The CDR3 runs 15 residues. Germline CDR1 is SGHRS and CDR2 is YFSETQ. This chain's CDR3 is CASSLDRVIGETQYF. The CDR3 DNA is TGCGCCAGCAGCTTGGACAGGGTTATAGGGGAGACCCAGTACTTC.

J is TRBJ2-7 and V is TRBV29-1; either TRBD1 or TRBD2 may supply D (5 bases each). This CDR3 is 12 amino acids long. V was cut by 7 bases and J by 1 base, with 11 bases left in between. Looked up from germline, CDR1 is SQVTM and CDR2 is ANQGSEA. The CDR3 spells CSATEGSYEQYF. DNA of the CDR3: TGCAGCGCCACTGAGGGGTCCTACGAGCAGTACTTC.